This T cell receptor (beta chain) originates from a study of blood T cells in healthy people across ages. Findings and limits, study-wide: Age showed a roughly linear inverse relationship with TCR beta diversity per million T cells.

This CDR3 spans 15 amino acids. Germline V gives CDR1 SGHTA, CDR2 FQGNSA. The V gene lost 0 bases and the J gene lost 5 bases, with 11 bases spanning the gap. Healthy individuals of Caucasian origin from Russia, aged roughly 6 to 100, served as donors. The second PCR ran roughly 6 to 12 cycles with a sample-barcoded 5' primer and J-beta primers. MiXCR, applied by TCRdb to the 5' RACE reads, yields one record per CDR3 protein. This table has roughly 410,000 distinct CDR3 sequences, about 52% appearing once. As regards this clonotype: As yet, its antigen is unknown.

The TCR comes from a man in his sixties in good health. Material: blood. The genes are TRBV7-2 and TRBJ2-1; D remains ambiguous. The CDR3 spells CASSLASGTHNEQFF. The CDR3 DNA reads as TGTGCCAGCAGCTTAGCGTCGGGTACCCACAATGAGCAGTTCTTC.